The rows below give T cell receptor beta chains drawn from one sample of a study of CD8 T cells in ankylosing spondylitis. TCRdb reprocessed the 5' RACE reads with MiXCR, giving one entry per CDR3 protein. Of 350,000 or so distinct CDR3 sequences listed, roughly 15% are singletons. The sequencing sample was made of blood, either unsorted or a sorted T cell fraction (not recorded which). Receptors originate from a male donor with ankylosing spondylitis or in good health (not recorded which). Both conserved end residues are part of each CDR3. A D gene is named only where the DNA matches it firmly. Size values are once, few and many counts, or a class for expanded clones, and some rows have none.

j_call v_call clone_size d_call cdr3_nt cdr3_aa
TRBJ1-1 TRBV3-1 many - TGTGCCAGCAGCCATGGCCGGGGCACTGAAGCTTTCTTT CASSHGRGTEAFF
TRBJ2-1 TRBV15 - - TGTGCCACCAGCAGAGAGGGTGCGGCCAATGAGCAGTTCTTC CATSREGAANEQFF
TRBJ2-3 TRBV5-4 - TRBD2 TGTGCCAGCAGCTTGAAACTAGCGGGTAGCACAGATACGCAGTATTTT CASSLKLAGSTDTQYF
TRBJ2-2 TRBV7-9 few - TGTGCCAGCAGCTCGACTAGGTCGAACACCGGGGAGCTGTTTTTT CASSSTRSNTGELFF
TRBJ2-3 TRBV9 once TRBD2 TGTGCCAGCAGCGTAGGAGGTGGGGGGGTGGTCACAGATACGCAGTATTTT CASSVGGGGVVTDTQYF
TRBJ1-1 TRBV5-1 many - TGCGCCAGCAGCTTGACAGGGACGAACACTGAAGCTTTCTTT CASSLTGTNTEAFF
TRBJ2-3 TRBV5-1 - TRBD2 TGCGCCAGCAGCTTGGAGAGCGGGGGGCCGGATACGCAGTATTTT CASSLESGGPDTQYF
TRBJ2-2 TRBV12-3/TRBV12-4 many - TGTGCCAGCCTAAGTAGGGGCACCGGGGAGCTGTTTTTT CASLSRGTGELFF
TRBJ2-3 TRBV14 - TRBD2 TGTGCCAGCAGCCAGGGAAGTAGCGGGAGGGCCGTTGATACGCAGTATTTT CASSQGSSGRAVDTQYF
TRBJ2-5 TRBV7-8 - - TGTGCCAGCAGTATCCCAACCAGGGGCGAGGGGACCCAGTACTTC CASSIPTRGEGTQYF
TRBJ1-6 TRBV5-5 - TRBD1 TGTGCCAGCAGCTGGACCGGGACAGGGGGTTCACCCCTCCACTTT CASSWTGTGGSPLHF
TRBJ2-3 TRBV4-1 - TRBD1 TGCGCCAGCAGCCACCCGGGACAGAACCCCTCTAGCACAGATACGCAGTATTTT CASSHPGQNPSSTDTQYF
TRBJ2-3 TRBV10-3 few - TGTGCCATCAGCGTAGCTGGAGGGGCGACAGATACGCAGTATTTT CAISVAGGATDTQYF
TRBJ2-3 TRBV10-3 few - TGTGCCATCACCTCCCGGGACAGCACAGATACGCAGTATTTT CAITSRDSTDTQYF
TRBJ1-1 TRBV29-1 few - TGCAGCGTCGAGGCGAGAGGGGCGGAGAACACTGAAGCTTTCTTT CSVEARGAENTEAFF
TRBJ1-1 TRBV10-1 few TRBD1 TGCGCCAGCAGTGCCGGGACAGGGAACACTGAAGCTTTCTTT CASSAGTGNTEAFF
TRBJ2-2 TRBV12-3/TRBV12-4 - TRBD1 TGTGCCAGCAGCCCAGGGGGATTCAACACCGGGGAGCTGTTTTTT CASSPGGFNTGELFF
TRBJ2-2 TRBV19 - TRBD1 TGTGCCAGTAATCGGGGACAGGGAAACACCGGGGAGCTGTTTTTT CASNRGQGNTGELFF
TRBJ2-2 TRBV5-5 - - TGTGCCAGCAGCATACAGGGTACCCCCGGGGAGCTGTTTTTT CASSIQGTPGELFF
TRBJ2-7 TRBV6-5 few - TGTGCCAGCAGTTACTCCGCCACAGTTTCCTACGAGCAGTACTTC CASSYSATVSYEQYF
TRBJ2-7 TRBV3-1 - TRBD1 TGTGCCAGCAGCTCCCGGACAGGGAGCTCCTACGAGCAGTACTTC CASSSRTGSSYEQYF
TRBJ2-5 TRBV3-1 - - TGTGCCAGCAGCCAATTGCCCACCTGGGAGGAGACCCAGTACTTC CASSQLPTWEETQYF
TRBJ1-6 TRBV11-2 many - TGTGCCAGCAGCCGGACCGCAACCCCAAATTCACCCCTCCACTTT CASSRTATPNSPLHF
TRBJ1-3 TRBV5-1 few - TGCGCCAGCAGCTCAGACATACGAAACACCATATATTTT CASSSDIRNTIYF
TRBJ2-3 TRBV5-1 many - TGCGCCAGCAGCTTGGACCCCGATACGCAGTATTTT CASSLDPDTQYF
TRBJ2-6 TRBV12-3/TRBV12-4 - - TGTGCCAGCAAAACGATGTCAGGTGGGGCCAACGTCCTGACTTTC CASKTMSGGANVLTF
TRBJ1-4 TRBV20-1 few - TGCAGTGCTCGGGATACAACTAATGAAAAACTGTTTTTT CSARDTTNEKLFF
TRBJ1-6 TRBV11-2 few TRBD1 TGTGCCAGCAGCCTGGGACAGGGGGCGGCCCTCCACTTT CASSLGQGAALHF
TRBJ2-7 TRBV4-1 - TRBD1 TGCGCCAGCAGCCAGGCCGGGTCGGGACAGGGTATGAACGAGCAGTACTTC CASSQAGSGQGMNEQYF
TRBJ2-1 TRBV10-3 few TRBD1 TGTGCCATCAGTGGGACAGGGTGGGATTCCAACAATGAGCAGTTCTTC CAISGTGWDSNNEQFF
TRBJ2-7 TRBV15 - TRBD2 TGTGCCACCAGCAGAGGTGGACTAGCGGGAGACTACGAGCAGTACTTC CATSRGGLAGDYEQYF
TRBJ2-7 TRBV5-1 few TRBD1 TGCGCCAGCAGACAGGGGGCATTTAACGAGCAGTACTTC CASRQGAFNEQYF
TRBJ2-7 TRBV2 few TRBD2 TGTGCCAGCATTAGCGGGAGTGCGTACGAGCAGTACTTC CASISGSAYEQYF
TRBJ2-7 TRBV10-3 - TRBD2 TGTGCCATCAGTGCGGCGGGAGCCTACGAGCAGTACTTC CAISAAGAYEQYF
TRBJ2-3 TRBV7-9 few - TGTGCCAGCAGCCCCCTGAGTACCGCTAGCACAGATACGCAGTATTTT CASSPLSTASTDTQYF
TRBJ2-3 TRBV12-3/TRBV12-4 many - TGTGCCAGCAGTTTGGCACGGCAGGAGAGAGATACGCAGTATTTT CASSLARQERDTQYF
TRBJ2-7 TRBV25-1 - - TGTGCCAGCAGTGAATACGGGAGCTCCTACGAGCAGTACTTC CASSEYGSSYEQYF
TRBJ2-3 TRBV4-1 few TRBD2 TGCGCCAGCAGCCGACTAGCGGGATCAAGCACAGATACGCAGTATTTT CASSRLAGSSTDTQYF
TRBJ2-7 TRBV7-9 few - TGTGCCAGCAGCTTATCGGGCAGCGCCTACGAGCAGTACTTC CASSLSGSAYEQYF
TRBJ2-5 TRBV6-1 - TRBD2 TGTGCCAGCAGTCCGGGACTAGCGCTTGCCCAAGAGACCCAGTACTTC CASSPGLALAQETQYF
TRBJ2-2 TRBV7-8 few - TGTGCCAGCAGCTCCCCCTTGACAGTAATTCTTAACACCGGGGAGCTGTTTTTT CASSSPLTVILNTGELFF